This T cell receptor (beta chain) is drawn from a study of T cells expressing NK-cell markers. Study-wide background: The TCR beta repertoires originated in sorted CD3+CD56+NKG2C+, CD3+CD56+NKG2C- and CD3+CD56-NKG2C+ T cells.

CDR3 length equals 11 residues. Germline V CDR1 and CDR2: SGHRS, YFSETQ. Study conclusions and caveats: The study found dominant NKG2C+ clonotypes at about 1.0-7.0% of CD8+ T cells in five or six donors.

As for this clonotype: Its target is unknown.

From its re-call of the 5' RACE reads, TCRdb lists each CDR3 protein once, without DNA. The repertoire table contains about 450,000 distinct CDR3 sequences. The specimen sequenced was blood T cells: a sorted CD56 or NKG2C T cell subset, CD4+ or CD8+ T cells, or bulk PBMC T cells (not recorded which). V and J are TRBV5-1 and TRBJ2-7. This clonotype was sampled from a woman aged 18 to 69 in good health. The CDR3 sequence is CASRSIYEQYF.